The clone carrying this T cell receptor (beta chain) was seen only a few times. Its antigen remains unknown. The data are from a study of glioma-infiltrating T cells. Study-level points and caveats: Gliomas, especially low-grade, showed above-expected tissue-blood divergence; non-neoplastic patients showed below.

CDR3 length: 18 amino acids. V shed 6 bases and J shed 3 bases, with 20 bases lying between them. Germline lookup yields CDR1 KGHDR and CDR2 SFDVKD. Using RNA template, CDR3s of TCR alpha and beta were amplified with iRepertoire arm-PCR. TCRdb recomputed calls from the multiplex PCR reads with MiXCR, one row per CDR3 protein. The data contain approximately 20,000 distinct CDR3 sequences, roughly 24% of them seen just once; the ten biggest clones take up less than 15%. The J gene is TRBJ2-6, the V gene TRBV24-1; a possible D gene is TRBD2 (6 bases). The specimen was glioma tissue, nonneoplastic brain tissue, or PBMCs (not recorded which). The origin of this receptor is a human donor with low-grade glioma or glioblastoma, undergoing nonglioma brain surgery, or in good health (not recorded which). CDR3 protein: CATSLGGGIPGGANVLTF. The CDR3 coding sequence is TGTGCCACCAGTTTGGGAGGAGGTATCCCGGGTGGGGCCAACGTCCTGACTTTC.